This TCR beta chain was documented in a study of cytomegalovirus exposure and HLA in healthy donors. The CDR3 sequence is 16 residues long. Looked up from germline, CDR1 is SGDLS and CDR2 is YYNGEE. V lost 0 bases and J lost 6, with 18 bases in between. Study-wide results and limits: Certain indistinguishable V segments, among them TRBV6-2 and TRBV6-3, were excluded. What a later analysis showed was that several of the most significant clusters appeared linked to common viral pathogens.

This clone was counted between two and nine times. Its antigen is currently unknown. In the PCR, 60 Vbeta and 13 Jbeta primers were used. Sequencing was performed with immunoSEQ multiplex PCR; in TCRdb, only in-frame clones are kept and a portion is missing. The data show about 150,000 clones, around 83% seen once. Specimen: PBMCs. This chain uses TRBV9 with TRBJ2-5, with a weak D call TRBD2 (7 bases). The source is a woman under 30 in good health and CMV-seronegative. CDR3 nucleotides: TGTGCCAGCAGCGTAGCTACTGGGGGGGCGCTTAAGACCCAGTACTTC. Translation gives CASSVATGGALKTQYF.